The clone carrying this TCR beta chain has just one count. This entry is derived from a study of OX40 agonist ivuxolimab in advanced cancers. The table came from immunoSEQ multiplex PCR; TCRdb's copy has only in-frame clones and leaves some out. The data hold fewer than 40,000 clones, with roughly 90% observed a single time. Germline V CDR1 and CDR2: SGDLS, YYNGEE. V was cut by 3 bases and J by 0 bases, with 13 bases left in between. The CDR3 runs 16 residues. The gene calls are TRBV9 and TRBJ1-3; D is unclear. The receptor was derived from an adult with an advanced solid tumor such as melanoma, head and neck, liver or kidney cancer. The sample consisted of CD4+ or CD8+ T cells sorted from blood, taken in a trial of the OX40 agonist ivuxolimab. CDR3 residues: CASSADGRLSGNTIYF. In DNA form, the CDR3 reads TGTGCCAGCAGCGCCGACGGGAGGCTCTCTGGAAACACCATATATTTT.